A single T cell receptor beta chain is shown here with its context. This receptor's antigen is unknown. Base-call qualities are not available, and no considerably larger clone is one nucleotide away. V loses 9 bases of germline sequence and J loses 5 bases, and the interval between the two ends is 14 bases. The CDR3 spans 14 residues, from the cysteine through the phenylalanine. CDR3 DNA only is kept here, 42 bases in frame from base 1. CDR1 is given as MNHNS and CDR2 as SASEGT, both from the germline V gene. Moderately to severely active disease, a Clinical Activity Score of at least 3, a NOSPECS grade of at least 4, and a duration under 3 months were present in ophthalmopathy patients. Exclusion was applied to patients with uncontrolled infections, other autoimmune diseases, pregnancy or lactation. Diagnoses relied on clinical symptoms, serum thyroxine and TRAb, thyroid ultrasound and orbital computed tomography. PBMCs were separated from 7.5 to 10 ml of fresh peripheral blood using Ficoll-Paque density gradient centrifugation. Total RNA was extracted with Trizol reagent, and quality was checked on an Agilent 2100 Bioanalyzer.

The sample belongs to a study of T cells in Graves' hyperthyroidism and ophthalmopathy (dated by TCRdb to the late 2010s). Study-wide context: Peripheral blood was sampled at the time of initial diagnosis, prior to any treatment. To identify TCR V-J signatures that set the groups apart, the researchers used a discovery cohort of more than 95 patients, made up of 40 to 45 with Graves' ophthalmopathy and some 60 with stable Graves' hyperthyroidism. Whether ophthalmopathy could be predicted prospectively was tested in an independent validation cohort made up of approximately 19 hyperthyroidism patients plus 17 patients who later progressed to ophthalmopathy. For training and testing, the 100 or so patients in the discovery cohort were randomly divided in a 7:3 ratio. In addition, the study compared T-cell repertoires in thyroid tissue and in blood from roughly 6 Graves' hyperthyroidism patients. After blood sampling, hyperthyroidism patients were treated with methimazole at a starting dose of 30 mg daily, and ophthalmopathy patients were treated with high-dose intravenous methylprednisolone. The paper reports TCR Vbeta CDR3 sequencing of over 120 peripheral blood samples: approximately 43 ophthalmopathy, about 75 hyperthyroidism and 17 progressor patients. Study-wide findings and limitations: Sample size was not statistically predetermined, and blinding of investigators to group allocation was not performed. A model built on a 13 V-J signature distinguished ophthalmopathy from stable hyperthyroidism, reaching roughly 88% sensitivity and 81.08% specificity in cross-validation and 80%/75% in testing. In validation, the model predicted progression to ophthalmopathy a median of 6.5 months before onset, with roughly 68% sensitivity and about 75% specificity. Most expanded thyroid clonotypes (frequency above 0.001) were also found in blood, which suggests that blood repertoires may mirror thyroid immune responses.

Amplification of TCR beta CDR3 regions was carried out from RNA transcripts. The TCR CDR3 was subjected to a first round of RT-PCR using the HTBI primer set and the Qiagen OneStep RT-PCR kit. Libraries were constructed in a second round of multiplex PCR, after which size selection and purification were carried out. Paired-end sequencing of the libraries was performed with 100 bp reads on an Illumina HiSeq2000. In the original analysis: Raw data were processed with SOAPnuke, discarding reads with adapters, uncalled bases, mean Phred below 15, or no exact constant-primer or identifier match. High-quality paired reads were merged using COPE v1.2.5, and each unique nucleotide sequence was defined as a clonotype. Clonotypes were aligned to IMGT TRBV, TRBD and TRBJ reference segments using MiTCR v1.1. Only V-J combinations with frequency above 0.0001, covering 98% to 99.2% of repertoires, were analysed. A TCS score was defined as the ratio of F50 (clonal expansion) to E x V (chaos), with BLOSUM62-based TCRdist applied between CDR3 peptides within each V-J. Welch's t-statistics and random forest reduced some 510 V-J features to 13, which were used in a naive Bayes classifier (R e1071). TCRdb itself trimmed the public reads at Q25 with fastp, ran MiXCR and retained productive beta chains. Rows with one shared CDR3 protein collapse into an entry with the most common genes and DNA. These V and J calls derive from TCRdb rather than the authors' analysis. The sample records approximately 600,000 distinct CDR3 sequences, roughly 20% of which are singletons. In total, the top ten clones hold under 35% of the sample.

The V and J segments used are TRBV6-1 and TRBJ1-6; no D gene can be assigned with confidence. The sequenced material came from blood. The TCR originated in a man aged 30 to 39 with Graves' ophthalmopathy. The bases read TGTGCCAGTACGCCCAACGGCAATAATTCACCCCTCCACTTT. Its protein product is CASTPNGNNSPLHF.